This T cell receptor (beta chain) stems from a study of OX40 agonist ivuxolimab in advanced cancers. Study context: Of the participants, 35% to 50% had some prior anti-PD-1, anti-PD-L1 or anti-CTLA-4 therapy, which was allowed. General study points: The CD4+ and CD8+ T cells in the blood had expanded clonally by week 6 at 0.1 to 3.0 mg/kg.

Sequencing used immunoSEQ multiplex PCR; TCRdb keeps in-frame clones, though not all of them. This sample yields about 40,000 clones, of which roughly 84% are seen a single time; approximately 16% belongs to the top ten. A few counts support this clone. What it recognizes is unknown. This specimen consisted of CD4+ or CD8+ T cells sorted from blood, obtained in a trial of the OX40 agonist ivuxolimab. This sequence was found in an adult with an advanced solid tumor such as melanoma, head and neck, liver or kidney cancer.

The CDR3: CASSPRGTFATNEKLFF. For the CDR3, the DNA is TGTGCCAGCAGCCCCCGGGGGACGTTTGCAACTAATGAAAAACTGTTTTTT. This chain links TRBV4-2 with TRBJ1-4, with D perhaps matching TRBD1 (5 bases). V was clipped by 4 bases and J by 0 bases, with 15 bases between them. Germline CDR1 LGHNA, CDR2 YNFKEQ. This CDR3 has 17 amino acids.